Below are 10 T cell receptor beta chains sequenced from a single sample in a study of shared clonotypes between healthy human individuals. TCRdb's copy holds only in-frame clones and misses some; the assay was immunoSEQ multiplex PCR. The sample consists of 760,000 or so clones, roughly 96% of them appearing once. CD45RO-negative CD8 cells positively selected for CCR7 made up the naive population, which excluded terminally differentiated effector memory CD45RA+ cells. Sequences were obtained from naive CD8+ T cells sorted from blood. The receptors stem from a man younger than 40 in good health.

The count of this clone is one. The chain links TRBV19 to TRBJ1-4; TRBD1 might be the D (5 bases). V was trimmed by 5 bases and J by 4 bases, leaving 14 bases between them. CDR1 is LNHDA and CDR2 is SQIVND in the germline V gene (reference sequence). The CDR3 has 15 amino acids. In DNA form, the CDR3 reads TGTGCCAGTAGTCTCCTCAGGAGGGGTAATGAAAAACTGTTTTTT. This encodes CASSLLRRGNEKLFF.

The rearrangement links TRBV6-5 to TRBJ2-7; D gene unclear. This CDR3 region has 11 residues. Trimming pared 5 bases from V and 5 bases from J, leaving 7 bases between. Germline-derived CDR1 and CDR2 are MNHEY and SVGAGI. Written as DNA, the CDR3 is TGTGCCAGCAGTGTTTTGAACGAGCAGTACTTC. It translates to CASSVLNEQYF.

The chain uses TRBV7-3 and TRBJ2-2; 16 bases line up with TRBD2. Germline-derived CDR1 and CDR2 are SGHTA and FQGTGA. The CDR3 consists of 18 residues. The trim removed 5 bases at V and 6 bases at J, leaving 9 bases unmatched. The CDR3 DNA sequence: TGTGCCAGCAGCCGGGGACTAGCGGGAGGGTTTCGGCCCGGGGAGCTGTTTTTT. It yields the protein CASSRGLAGGFRPGELFF.

This chain joins TRBV7-2 and TRBJ2-7; TRBD2 agrees at 13 bases. Per the germline V gene, CDR1 is SGHTA and CDR2 is FQGNSA. The CDR3 extends over 18 amino acids. After removal of 1 base from V and 3 bases from J, the junction contained 9 bases not matched to a gene. In nucleotides, the CDR3 is TGTGCCAGCAGCTTAGTGGGAACTAGCGGGAGGGCTCTCTACGAGCAGTACTTC. Encoded protein: CASSLVGTSGRALYEQYF.

The genes are TRBV5-1 and TRBJ2-3, with a tentative D call TRBD1 (5 bases). The germline V gene encodes CDR1 SGHRS and CDR2 YFSETQ. The CDR3 consists of 14 residues. Trimming pared 4 bases from V and 2 bases from J, leaving 11 bases between. CDR3 amino acids: CASSILDITDTQYF. Here the CDR3 DNA reads TGCGCCAGCAGCATCCTGGACATCACAGATACGCAGTATTTT.

The chain carries TRBV7-9 and TRBJ2-2; no definite D call. V gave up 2 bases and J gave up 1 base, with 2 bases separating them. The CDR3 totals 13 residues. The germline gives CDR1 SEHNR, CDR2 FQNEAQ (reference sequence). CDR3 DNA: TGTGCCAGCAGCTTATGGAACACCGGGGAGCTGTTTTTT. It specifies CASSLWNTGELFF.

The chain carries TRBV2 and TRBJ2-7; D is possibly TRBD1 or TRBD2 (6 bases each). The germline V gene has CDR1 SNHLY and CDR2 FYNNEI. The CDR3 consists of 11 residues. The germline V and J ends were trimmed by 6 bases and 5 bases, with 8 bases remaining between them. CDR3 sequence: CASREGDEQYF. The CDR3, as DNA: TGTGCCAGCAGGGAGGGGGACGAGCAGTACTTC.

The chain joins TRBV19 to TRBJ2-1; D remains unclear. Germline-derived CDR1 and CDR2 are LNHDA and SQIVND (reference sequence). V shed 7 bases and J shed 1 base, with 8 bases lying between them. This CDR3 is 13 amino acids long. The CDR3 bases are TGTGCCAGTACGCGGAGTTCCTACAATGAGCAGTTCTTC. It codes for CASTRSSYNEQFF.

This clone appeared once. This chain links TRBV7-9 with TRBJ2-5; the match to TRBD1 covers 7 bases. CDR1 and CDR2 (germline): SEHNR, FQNEAQ (reference sequence). V gave up 1 base and J gave up 5 bases; unmatched junction bases: 7. This CDR3 contains 15 residues. CDR3 loop: CASSLVRQGLETQYF. DNA of the CDR3: TGTGCCAGCAGCTTAGTAAGACAGGGTTTGGAGACCCAGTACTTC.

The CDR3 nucleotides are TGCGCCAGCAGCCAATCGGGGACTAAAGGCGTTCTTCGCACAGATACGCAGTATTTT. Residues: CASSQSGTKGVLRTDTQYF. The chain uses TRBV4-3 and TRBJ2-3; TRBD2 aligns across 7 bases. Germline-derived CDR1 and CDR2 are LGHNA and YSLEER. The CDR3 length is 19 residues. V was clipped by 2 bases and J by 1 base; unmatched bases: 15.